The 11 T cell receptor beta chains below come from one sample, sequenced in a study of blood T cell repertoires in COVID-19. Assay: immunoSEQ multiplex PCR; the TCRdb copy retains only in-frame clones and omits some. The table has approximately 250,000 clones, approximately 86% seen once. Material for sequencing was peripheral blood. The receptors derive from a man between 35 and 55 years old with active or convalescent COVID-19.

V is TRBV5-4 and J is TRBJ2-7; 10 nucleotides align to TRBD1. This CDR3 has 14 residues. V was clipped by 3 bases and J by 5 bases; unmatched bases: 5. Germline V lookup: CDR1 SGHNT, CDR2 YYREEE (reference sequence). The DNA of the CDR3 is TGTGCCAGCAGCTCCCGGGACAGGGGACACGAGCAGTACTTC. This gives the protein CASSSRDRGHEQYF.

The rearrangement uses TRBV6-5 and TRBJ2-7; TRBD1 matches 7 bases. J was trimmed by 1 base and V by 6 bases; bases with no gene match: 6. The CDR3 runs to 14 residues. In germline, CDR1 is MNHEY, CDR2 SVGAGI. CDR3 residues: CASRIGTESYEQYF. As DNA, the CDR3 is TGTGCCAGCAGGATTGGGACAGAGTCCTACGAGCAGTACTTC.

The chain employs TRBV7-9 and TRBJ2-6; 7 bases match TRBD1. Per germline, CDR1 SEHNR and CDR2 FQNEAQ (reference sequence). This CDR3 has 13 residues. The V gene end was trimmed by 1 base and the J gene end by 10 bases; junction bases not matched to a gene: 1. Written as DNA, the CDR3 is TGTGCCAGCAGCTTAGGACAGGGTAACGTCCTGACTTTC. As protein: CASSLGQGNVLTF.

A few counts support this clone. The chain recombines TRBV6-2 or TRBV6-3 with TRBJ1-5; the D is unclear. V was shortened by 4 bases and J by 6 bases, with 7 bases between the two germline ends. The CDR3 has 12 residues. The germline V gene has CDR1 MNHEY and CDR2 SVGEGT. Written as DNA, the CDR3 is TGTGCCAGCAGTTCAATCATTCAGCCCCAGCATTTT. This translates into CASSSIIQPQHF.

V gene TRBV5-4 combines with J gene TRBJ2-3, with 9 positions matching TRBD2. This CDR3 comprises 16 residues. Germline V lookup: CDR1 SGHNT, CDR2 YYREEE (reference sequence). The V and J ends lost 1 base and 4 bases, in that order; junction bases with no gene match: 7. The CDR3 is CASSLFLREGPDTQYF. CDR3 in DNA: TGTGCCAGCAGCTTGTTCTTGCGGGAGGGCCCAGATACGCAGTATTTT.

This chain joins TRBV6-5 and TRBJ2-5, with a tentative D call TRBD1 (5 bases). Trimming cost V 8 bases and J 4 bases, with 14 bases left between them. CDR1 MNHEY and CDR2 SVGAGI come from the germline V gene. The CDR3 is 13 residues long. CDR3 residues: CASQQGARETQYF. The CDR3, as DNA: TGTGCCAGCCAGCAGGGCGCCCGAGAGACCCAGTACTTC.

The CDR3 is CASTRDRVPNEQFF. CDR3 bases: TGTGCCAGCACTAGGGACAGGGTCCCCAATGAGCAGTTCTTC. The chain links TRBV2 to TRBJ2-1, with 9 bases aligning to TRBD1. CDR3 length: 14 amino acids. Trimming cost V 7 bases and J 6 bases; bases outside gene matches: 7. The germline V gene has CDR1 SNHLY and CDR2 FYNNEI.

V usage is TRBV23-1 and J usage is TRBJ2-6, with D hard to call. TRBV23-1 belongs to the ORF category, with a function that is uncertain. This CDR3 region has 16 residues. V shed 0 bases and J shed 6 bases, with 12 bases lying between them. The CDR3 protein is CASSQSRVLKANVLTF. DNA for the CDR3: TGCGCCAGCAGTCAATCTCGGGTGCTAAAGGCCAACGTCCTGACTTTC.

V is TRBV28 and J is TRBJ2-2, with 8 bases lining up with TRBD1. Trimming removed 2 bases from V and 4 bases from J; junction bases left unmatched: 6. The CDR3 covers 16 residues. The V gene's germline CDR1 is MDHEN and CDR2 SYDVKM. This chain's CDR3 is CASSLREQGVTGELFF. For the CDR3, the DNA is TGTGCCAGCAGTTTACGAGAACAGGGGGTCACCGGGGAGCTGTTTTTT.

The chain combines TRBV19 with TRBJ2-6; D might be TRBD2 (5 bases). The germline V gene encodes CDR1 LNHDA and CDR2 SQIVND (reference sequence). Trimming cost V 7 bases and J 12 bases, with 16 bases left between them. The CDR3 contains 13 residues. The CDR3 DNA sequence: TGTGCCAGTAAGGCCCGGGGTTCCAGCGTCCTGACTTTC. It codes for CASKARGSSVLTF.

The chain carries TRBV5-1 and TRBJ2-7; 7 nucleotides align to TRBD2. Trimming cost V 4 bases and J 0 bases; bases outside gene matches: 10. Germline V gene sequence: CDR1 SGHRS, CDR2 YFSETQ. CDR3 length: 16 amino acids. CDR3 region: CASSLGTNYNSYEQYF. The DNA of the CDR3 is TGCGCCAGCAGCCTAGGGACTAATTATAACTCCTACGAGCAGTACTTC.